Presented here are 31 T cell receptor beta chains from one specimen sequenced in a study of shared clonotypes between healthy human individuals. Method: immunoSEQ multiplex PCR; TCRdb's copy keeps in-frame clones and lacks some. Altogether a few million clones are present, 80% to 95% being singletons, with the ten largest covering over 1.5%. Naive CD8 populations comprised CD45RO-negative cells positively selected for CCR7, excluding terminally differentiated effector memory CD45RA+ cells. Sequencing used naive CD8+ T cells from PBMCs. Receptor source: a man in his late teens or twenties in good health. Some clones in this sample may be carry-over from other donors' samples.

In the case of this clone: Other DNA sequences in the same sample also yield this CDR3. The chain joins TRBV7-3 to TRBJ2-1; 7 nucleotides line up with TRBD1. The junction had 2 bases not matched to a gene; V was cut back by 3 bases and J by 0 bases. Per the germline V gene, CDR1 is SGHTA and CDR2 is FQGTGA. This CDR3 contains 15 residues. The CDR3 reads CASSLDRSSYNEQFF. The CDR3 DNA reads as TGTGCCAGCAGCTTGGACAGGAGCTCCTACAATGAGCAGTTCTTC.

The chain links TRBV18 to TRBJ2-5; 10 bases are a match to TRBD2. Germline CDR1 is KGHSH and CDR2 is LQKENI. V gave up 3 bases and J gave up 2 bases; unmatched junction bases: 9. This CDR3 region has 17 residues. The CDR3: CASSPAKLAGIQETQYF. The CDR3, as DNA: TGTGCCAGCTCACCCGCCAAACTAGCGGGGATTCAAGAGACCCAGTACTTC.

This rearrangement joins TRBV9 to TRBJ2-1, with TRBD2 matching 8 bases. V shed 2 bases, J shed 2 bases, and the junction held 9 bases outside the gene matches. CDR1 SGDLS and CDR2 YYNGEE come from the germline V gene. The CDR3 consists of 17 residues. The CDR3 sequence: CASSVGPGGLAYNEQFF. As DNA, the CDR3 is TGTGCCAGCAGCGTGGGACCGGGGGGACTAGCCTACAATGAGCAGTTCTTC.

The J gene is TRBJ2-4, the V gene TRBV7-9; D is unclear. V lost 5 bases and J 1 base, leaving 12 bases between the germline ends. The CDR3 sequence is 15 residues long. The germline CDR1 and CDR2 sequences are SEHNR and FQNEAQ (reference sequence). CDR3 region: CASSNYLMAKNIQYF. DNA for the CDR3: TGTGCCAGCAGCAACTACTTGATGGCCAAAAACATTCAGTACTTC.

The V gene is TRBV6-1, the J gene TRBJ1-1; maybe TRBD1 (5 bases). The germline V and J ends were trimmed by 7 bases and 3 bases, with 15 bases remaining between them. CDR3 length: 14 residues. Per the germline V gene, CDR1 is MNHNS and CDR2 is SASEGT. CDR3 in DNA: TGTGCCAGCACCGGGGGGGGAGAAGACACTGAAGCTTTCTTT. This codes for CASTGGGEDTEAFF.

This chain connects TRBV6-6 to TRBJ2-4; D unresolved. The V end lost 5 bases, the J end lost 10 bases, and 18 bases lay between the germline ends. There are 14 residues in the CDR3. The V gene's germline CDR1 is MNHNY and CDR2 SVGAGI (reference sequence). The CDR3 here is CASSQGYSFDIQYF. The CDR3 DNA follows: TGTGCCAGCAGTCAAGGCTACAGCTTTGATATTCAGTACTTC.

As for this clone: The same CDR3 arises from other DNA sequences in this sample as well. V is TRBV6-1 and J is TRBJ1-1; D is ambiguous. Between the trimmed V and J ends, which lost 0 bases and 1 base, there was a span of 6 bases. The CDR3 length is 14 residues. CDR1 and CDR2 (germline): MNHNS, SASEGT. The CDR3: CASSEARRNTEAFF. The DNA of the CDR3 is TGTGCCAGCAGTGAAGCGCGGAGGAACACTGAAGCTTTCTTT.

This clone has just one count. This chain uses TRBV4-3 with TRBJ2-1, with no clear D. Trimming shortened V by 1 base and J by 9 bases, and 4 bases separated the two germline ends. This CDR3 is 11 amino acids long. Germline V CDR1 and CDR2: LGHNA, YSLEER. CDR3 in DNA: TGCGCCAGCAGCCAAGGACCTGAGCAGTTCTTC. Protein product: CASSQGPEQFF.

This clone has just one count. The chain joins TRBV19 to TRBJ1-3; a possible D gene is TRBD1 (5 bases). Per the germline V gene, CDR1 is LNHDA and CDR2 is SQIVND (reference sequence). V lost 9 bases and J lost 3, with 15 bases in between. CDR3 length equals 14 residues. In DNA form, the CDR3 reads TGTGCCAGCCACCTTGGAGGGGTTGGAAACACCATATATTTT. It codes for CASHLGGVGNTIYF.

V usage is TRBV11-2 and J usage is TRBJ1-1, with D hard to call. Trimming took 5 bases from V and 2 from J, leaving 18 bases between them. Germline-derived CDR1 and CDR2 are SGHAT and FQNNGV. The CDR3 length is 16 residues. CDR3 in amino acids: CASSPSNEGTNTEAFF. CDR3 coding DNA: TGTGCCAGCAGCCCTTCGAATGAGGGCACTAACACTGAAGCTTTCTTT.

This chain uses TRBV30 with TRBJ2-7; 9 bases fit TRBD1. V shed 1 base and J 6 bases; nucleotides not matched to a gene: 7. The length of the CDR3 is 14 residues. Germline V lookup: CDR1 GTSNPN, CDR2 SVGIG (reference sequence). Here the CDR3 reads CAWSAGTGPFEQYF. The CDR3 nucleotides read TGTGCCTGGAGTGCCGGGACAGGGCCGTTCGAGCAGTACTTC.

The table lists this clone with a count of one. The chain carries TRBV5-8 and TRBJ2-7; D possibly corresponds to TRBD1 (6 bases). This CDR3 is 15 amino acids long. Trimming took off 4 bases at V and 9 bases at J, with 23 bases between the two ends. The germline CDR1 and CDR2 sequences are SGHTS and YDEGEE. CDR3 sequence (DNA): TGTGCCAGCAGCCCTCTCCCAGGGGAGAAAAGAGGGCAGTACTTC. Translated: CASSPLPGEKRGQYF.

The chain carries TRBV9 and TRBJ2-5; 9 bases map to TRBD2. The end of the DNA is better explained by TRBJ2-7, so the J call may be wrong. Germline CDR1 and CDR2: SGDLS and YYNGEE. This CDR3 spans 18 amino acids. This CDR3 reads CASSVSRLAAPGPYEQYF. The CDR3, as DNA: TGTGCCAGCAGCGTGAGTCGACTAGCGGCCCCGGGACCCTACGAGCAGTACTTC.

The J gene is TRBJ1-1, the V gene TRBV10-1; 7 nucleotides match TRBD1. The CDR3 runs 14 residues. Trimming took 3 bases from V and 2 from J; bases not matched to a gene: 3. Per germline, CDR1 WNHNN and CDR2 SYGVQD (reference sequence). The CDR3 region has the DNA TGCGCCAGCAGTGAATACAGGGGTAACACTGAAGCTTTCTTT. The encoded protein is CASSEYRGNTEAFF.

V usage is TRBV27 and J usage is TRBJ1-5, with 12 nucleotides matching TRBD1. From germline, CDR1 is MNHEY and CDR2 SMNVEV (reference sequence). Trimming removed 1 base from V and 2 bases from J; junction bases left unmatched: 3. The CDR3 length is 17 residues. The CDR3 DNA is TGTGCCAGCAGTTTATTAGGGACAGGGGGCGGCAATCAGCCCCAGCATTTT. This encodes CASSLLGTGGGNQPQHF.

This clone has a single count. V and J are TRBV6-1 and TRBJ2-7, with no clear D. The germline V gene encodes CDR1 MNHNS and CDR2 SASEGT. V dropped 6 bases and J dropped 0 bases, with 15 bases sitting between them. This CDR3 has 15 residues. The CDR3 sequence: CASSHTTGYSYEQYF. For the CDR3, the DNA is TGTGCCAGCAGCCATACTACGGGCTACTCCTACGAGCAGTACTTC.

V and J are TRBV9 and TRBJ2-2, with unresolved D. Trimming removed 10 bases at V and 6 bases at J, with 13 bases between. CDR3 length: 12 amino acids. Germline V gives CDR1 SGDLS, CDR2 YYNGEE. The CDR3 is CASSERPGELFF. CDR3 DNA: TGTGCCTCCAGCGAGAGGCCCGGGGAGCTGTTTTTT. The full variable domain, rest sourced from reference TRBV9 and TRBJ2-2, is DSGVTQTPKHLITATGQRVTLRCSPRSGDLSVYWYQQSLDQGLQFLIQYYNGEERAKGNILERFSAQQFPDLHSELNLSSLELGDSALYFCASSERPGELFFGEGSRLTVL.

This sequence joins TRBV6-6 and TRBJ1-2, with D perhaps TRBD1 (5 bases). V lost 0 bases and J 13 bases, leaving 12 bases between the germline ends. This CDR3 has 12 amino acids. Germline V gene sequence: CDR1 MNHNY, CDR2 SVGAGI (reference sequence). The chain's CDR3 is CASSYSTRDSTF. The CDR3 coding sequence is TGTGCCAGCAGTTACTCGACTAGGGACTCCACCTTC.

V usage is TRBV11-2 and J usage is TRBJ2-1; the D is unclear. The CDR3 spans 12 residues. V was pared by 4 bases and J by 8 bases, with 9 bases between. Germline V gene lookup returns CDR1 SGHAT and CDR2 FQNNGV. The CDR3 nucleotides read TGTGCCAGCAGCTGGGGTATGCATGAGCAGTTCTTC. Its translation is CASSWGMHEQFF.

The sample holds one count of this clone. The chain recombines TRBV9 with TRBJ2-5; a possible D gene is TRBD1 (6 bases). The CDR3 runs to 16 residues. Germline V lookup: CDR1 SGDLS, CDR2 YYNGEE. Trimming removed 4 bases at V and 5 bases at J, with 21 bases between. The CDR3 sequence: CASSPGLPQGLETQYF. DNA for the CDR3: TGTGCCAGCAGCCCGGGTCTACCCCAGGGGTTGGAGACCCAGTACTTC.

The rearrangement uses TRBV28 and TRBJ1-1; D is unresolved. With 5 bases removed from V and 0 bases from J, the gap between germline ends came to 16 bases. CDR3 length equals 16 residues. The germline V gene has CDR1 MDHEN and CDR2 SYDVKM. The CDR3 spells CASSPLEANMNTEAFF. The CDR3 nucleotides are TGTGCCAGCAGTCCCCTGGAAGCAAACATGAACACTGAAGCTTTCTTT.

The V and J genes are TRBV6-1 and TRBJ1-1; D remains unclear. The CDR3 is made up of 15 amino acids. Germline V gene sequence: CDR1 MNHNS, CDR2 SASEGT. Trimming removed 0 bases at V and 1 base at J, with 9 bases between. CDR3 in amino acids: CASSEAAPANTEAFF. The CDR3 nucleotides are TGTGCCAGCAGTGAAGCGGCTCCAGCGAACACTGAAGCTTTCTTT.

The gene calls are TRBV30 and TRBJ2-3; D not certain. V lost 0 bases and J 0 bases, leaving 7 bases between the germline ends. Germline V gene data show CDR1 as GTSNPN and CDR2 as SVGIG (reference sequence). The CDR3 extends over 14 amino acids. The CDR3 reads CAWSVGGSTDTQYF. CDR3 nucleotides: TGTGCCTGGAGTGTAGGTGGCAGCACAGATACGCAGTATTTT.

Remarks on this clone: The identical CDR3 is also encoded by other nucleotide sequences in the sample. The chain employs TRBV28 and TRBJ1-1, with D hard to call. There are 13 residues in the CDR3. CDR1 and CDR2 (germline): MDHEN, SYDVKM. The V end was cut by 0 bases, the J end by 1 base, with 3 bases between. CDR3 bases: TGTGCCAGCAGTTTATGGGGGAACACTGAAGCTTTCTTT. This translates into CASSLWGNTEAFF.

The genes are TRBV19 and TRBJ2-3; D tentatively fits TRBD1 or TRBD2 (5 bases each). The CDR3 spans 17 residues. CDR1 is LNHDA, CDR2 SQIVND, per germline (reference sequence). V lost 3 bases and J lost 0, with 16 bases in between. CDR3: CASSIRWSGLSTDTQYF. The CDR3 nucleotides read TGTGCCAGTAGTATTCGATGGTCGGGGCTTAGCACAGATACGCAGTATTTT.

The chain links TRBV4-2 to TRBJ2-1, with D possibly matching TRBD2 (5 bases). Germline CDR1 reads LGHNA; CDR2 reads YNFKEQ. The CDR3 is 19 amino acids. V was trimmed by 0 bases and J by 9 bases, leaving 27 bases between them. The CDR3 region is CASSQELPRLAAPVGEQFF. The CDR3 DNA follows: TGTGCCAGCAGCCAAGAATTACCCCGGCTAGCTGCCCCGGTTGGTGAGCAGTTCTTC.

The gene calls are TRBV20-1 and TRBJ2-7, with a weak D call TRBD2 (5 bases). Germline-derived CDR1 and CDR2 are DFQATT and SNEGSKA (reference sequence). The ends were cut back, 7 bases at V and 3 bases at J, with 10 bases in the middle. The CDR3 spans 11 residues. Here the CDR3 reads CSVHGGYEQYF. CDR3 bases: TGCAGTGTTCATGGAGGCTACGAGCAGTACTTC.

The CDR3, as DNA: TGTGCCAGCAGCACTTTGGTTGGGTTCGAGACTAATGAAAAACTGTTTTTT. Residues: CASSTLVGFETNEKLFF. V and J are TRBV2 and TRBJ1-4; D unresolved. The ends were cut back, 6 bases at V and 2 bases at J, with 19 bases in the middle. The CDR3 length is 17 residues. Germline values: CDR1 SNHLY, CDR2 FYNNEI.

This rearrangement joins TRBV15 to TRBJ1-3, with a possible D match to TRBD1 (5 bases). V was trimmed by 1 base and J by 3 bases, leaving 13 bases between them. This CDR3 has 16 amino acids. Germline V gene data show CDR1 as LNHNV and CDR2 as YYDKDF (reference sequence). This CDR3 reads CATSRAGEGYGNTIYF. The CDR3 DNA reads TGTGCCACCAGCAGAGCGGGGGAGGGATATGGAAACACCATATATTTT.

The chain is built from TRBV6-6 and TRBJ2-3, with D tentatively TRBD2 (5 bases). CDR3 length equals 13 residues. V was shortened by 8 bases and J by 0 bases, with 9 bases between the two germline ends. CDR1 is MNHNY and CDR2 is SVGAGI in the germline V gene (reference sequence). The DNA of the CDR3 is TGTGCCAGCCTCGGGGAAAGCACAGATACGCAGTATTTT. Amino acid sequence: CASLGESTDTQYF.

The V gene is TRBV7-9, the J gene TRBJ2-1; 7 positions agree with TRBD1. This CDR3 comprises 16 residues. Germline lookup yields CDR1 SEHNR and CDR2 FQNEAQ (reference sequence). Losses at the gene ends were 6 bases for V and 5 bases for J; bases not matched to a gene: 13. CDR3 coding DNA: TGTGCCAGCAGATTTGCTACAGGGGTCGGGAACAATGAGCAGTTCTTC. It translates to CASRFATGVGNNEQFF.